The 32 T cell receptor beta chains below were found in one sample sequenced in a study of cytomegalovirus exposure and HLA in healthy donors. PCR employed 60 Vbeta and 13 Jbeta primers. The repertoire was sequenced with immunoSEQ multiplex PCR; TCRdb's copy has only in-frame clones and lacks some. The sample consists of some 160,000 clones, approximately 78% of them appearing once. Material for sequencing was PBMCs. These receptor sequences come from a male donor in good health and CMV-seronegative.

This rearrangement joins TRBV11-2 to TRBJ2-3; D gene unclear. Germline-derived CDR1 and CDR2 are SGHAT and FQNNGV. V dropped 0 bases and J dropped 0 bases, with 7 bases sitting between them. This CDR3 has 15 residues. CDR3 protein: CASSLDGSSTDTQYF. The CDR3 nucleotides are TGTGCCAGCAGCTTAGATGGCAGTAGCACAGATACGCAGTATTTT.

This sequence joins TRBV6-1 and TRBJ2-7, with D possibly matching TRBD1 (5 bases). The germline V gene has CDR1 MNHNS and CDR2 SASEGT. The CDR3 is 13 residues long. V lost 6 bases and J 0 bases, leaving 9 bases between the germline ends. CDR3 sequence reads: CASRQALSYEQYF. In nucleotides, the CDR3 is TGTGCCAGCAGACAGGCCCTCTCCTACGAGCAGTACTTC.

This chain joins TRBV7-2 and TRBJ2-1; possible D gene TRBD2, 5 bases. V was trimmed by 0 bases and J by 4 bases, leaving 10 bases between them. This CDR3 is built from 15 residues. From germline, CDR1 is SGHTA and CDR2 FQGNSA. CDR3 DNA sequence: TGTGCCAGCAGCTTAGCTTTGAGGACTTACAATGAGCAGTTCTTC. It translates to CASSLALRTYNEQFF. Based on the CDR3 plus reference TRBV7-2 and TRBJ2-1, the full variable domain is GAGVSQSPSNKVTEKGKDVELRCDPISGHTALYWYRQSLGQGLEFLIYFQGNSAPDKSGLPSDRFSAERTGGSVSTLTIQRTQQEDSAVYLCASSLALRTYNEQFFGPGTRLTVL.

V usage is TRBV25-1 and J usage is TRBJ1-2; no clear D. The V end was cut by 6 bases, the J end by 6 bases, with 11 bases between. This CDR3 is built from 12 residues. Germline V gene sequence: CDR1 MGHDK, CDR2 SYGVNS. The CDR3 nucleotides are TGTGCCAGCAGCGTAGGACTGAATGGCTACACCTTC. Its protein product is CASSVGLNGYTF.

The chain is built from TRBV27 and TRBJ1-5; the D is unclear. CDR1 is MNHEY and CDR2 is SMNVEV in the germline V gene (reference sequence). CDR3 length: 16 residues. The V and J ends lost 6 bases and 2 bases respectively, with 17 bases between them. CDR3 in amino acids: CASSLGGRVGNQPQHF. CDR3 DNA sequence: TGTGCCAGCAGCCTGGGAGGCCGGGTAGGCAATCAGCCCCAGCATTTT.

The DNA of the CDR3 is TGTGCCAGTAGATCGGGGGTGGCTGGAAACACCATATATTTT. Encoded protein: CASRSGVAGNTIYF. This chain connects TRBV19 to TRBJ1-3; the D gene is possibly TRBD1 (5 bases). Germline values: CDR1 LNHDA, CDR2 SQIVND (reference sequence). The V gene lost 6 bases and the J gene lost 2 bases, with 11 bases spanning the gap. CDR3 length equals 14 residues.

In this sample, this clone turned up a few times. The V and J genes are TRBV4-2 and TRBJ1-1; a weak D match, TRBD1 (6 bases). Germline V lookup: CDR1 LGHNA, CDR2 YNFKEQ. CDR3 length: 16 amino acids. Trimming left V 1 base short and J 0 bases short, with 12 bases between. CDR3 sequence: CASSQADRLMNTEAFF. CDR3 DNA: TGTGCCAGCAGCCAAGCGGACAGACTCATGAACACTGAAGCTTTCTTT.

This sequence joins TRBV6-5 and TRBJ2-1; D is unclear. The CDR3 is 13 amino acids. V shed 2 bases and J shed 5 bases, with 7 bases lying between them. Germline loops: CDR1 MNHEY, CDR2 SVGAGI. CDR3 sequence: CASSYGPDNEQFF. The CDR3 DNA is TGTGCCAGCAGTTACGGTCCAGACAATGAGCAGTTCTTC.

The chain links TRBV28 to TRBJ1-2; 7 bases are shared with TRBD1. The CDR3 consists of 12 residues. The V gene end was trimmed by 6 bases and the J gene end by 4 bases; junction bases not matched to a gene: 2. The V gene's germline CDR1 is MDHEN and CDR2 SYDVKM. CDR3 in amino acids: CASSRQGYGYTF. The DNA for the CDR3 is TGTGCCAGCAGCCGACAGGGCTATGGCTACACCTTC.

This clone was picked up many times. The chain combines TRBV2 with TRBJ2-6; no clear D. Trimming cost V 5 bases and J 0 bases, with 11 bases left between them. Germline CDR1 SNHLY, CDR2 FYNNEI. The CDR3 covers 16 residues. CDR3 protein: CASSSTGFSGANVLTF. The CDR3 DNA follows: TGTGCCAGCAGTTCAACCGGGTTCTCTGGGGCCAACGTCCTGACTTTC.

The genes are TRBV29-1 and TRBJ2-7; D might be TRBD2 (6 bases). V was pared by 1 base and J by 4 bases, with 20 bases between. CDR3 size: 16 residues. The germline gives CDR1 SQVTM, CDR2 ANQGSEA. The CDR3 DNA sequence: TGCAGCGTTGAAGGGGTTGTGGGGGGTTTAAGTTACGAGCAGTACTTC. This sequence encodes CSVEGVVGGLSYEQYF.

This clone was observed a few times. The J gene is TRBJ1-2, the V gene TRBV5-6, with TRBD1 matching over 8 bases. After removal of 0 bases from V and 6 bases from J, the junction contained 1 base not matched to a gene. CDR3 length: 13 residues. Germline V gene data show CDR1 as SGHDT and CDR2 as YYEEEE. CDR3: CASSLVQGDGYTF. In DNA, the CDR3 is TGTGCCAGCAGCTTGGTACAGGGGGATGGCTACACCTTC.

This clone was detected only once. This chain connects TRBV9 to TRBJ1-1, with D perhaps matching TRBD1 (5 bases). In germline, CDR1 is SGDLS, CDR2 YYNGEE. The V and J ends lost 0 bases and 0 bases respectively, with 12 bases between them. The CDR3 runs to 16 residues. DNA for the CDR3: TGTGCCAGCAGCGTAGTCCCGGGGGGGATGAACACTGAAGCTTTCTTT. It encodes CASSVVPGGMNTEAFF.

The CDR3 DNA is TGTGCCAGCAGCTTGGCCTCTAGGAATGAGCAGTTCTTC. Amino acid sequence: CASSLASRNEQFF. The chain employs TRBV5-5 and TRBJ2-1; no firm D call. The V gene's germline CDR1 is SGHKS and CDR2 YYEKEE (reference sequence). Trimming cost V 0 bases and J 7 bases, with 8 bases left between them. This CDR3 has 13 amino acids.

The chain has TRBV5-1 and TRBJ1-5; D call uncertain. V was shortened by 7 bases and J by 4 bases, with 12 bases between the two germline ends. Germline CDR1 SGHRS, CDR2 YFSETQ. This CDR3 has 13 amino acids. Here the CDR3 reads CASRQAINQPQHF. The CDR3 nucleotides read TGCGCCAGCCGTCAGGCTATTAATCAGCCCCAGCATTTT.

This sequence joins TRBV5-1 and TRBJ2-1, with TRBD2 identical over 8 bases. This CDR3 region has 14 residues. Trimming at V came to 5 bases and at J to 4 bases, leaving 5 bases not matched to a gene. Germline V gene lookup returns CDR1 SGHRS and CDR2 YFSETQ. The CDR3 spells CASRVAGNYNEQFF. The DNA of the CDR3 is TGCGCCAGCAGAGTAGCGGGAAATTACAATGAGCAGTTCTTC.

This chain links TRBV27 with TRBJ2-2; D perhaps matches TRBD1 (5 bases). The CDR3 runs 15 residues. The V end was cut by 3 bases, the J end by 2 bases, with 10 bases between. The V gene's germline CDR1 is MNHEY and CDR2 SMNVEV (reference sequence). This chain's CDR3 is CASSLDKRNTGELFF. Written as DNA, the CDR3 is TGTGCCAGCAGTTTGGACAAGAGAAACACCGGGGAGCTGTTTTTT.

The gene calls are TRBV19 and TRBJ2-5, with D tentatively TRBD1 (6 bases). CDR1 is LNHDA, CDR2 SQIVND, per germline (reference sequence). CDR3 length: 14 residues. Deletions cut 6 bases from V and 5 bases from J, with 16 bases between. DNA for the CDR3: TGTGCCAGTAGCATGACAGGAGTTGGGGAGACCCAGTACTTC. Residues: CASSMTGVGETQYF. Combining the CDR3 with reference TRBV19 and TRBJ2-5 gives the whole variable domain DGGITQSPKYLFRKEGQNVTLSCEQNLNHDAMYWYRQDPGQGLRLIYYSQIVNDFQKGDIAEGYSVSREKKESFPLTVTSAQKNPTAFYLCASSMTGVGETQYFGPGTRLLVL.

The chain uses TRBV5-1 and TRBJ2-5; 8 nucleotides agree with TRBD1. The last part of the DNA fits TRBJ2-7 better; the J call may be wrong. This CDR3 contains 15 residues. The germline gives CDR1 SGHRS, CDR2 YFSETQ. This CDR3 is CASSLTTGGPYEQYF. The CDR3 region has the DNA TGCGCCAGCAGCTTGACTACAGGGGGGCCCTACGAGCAGTACTTC.

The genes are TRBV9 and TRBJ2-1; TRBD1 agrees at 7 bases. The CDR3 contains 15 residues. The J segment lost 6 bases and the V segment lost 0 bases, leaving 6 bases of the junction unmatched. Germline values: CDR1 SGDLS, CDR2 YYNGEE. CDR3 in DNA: TGTGCCAGCAGCGTAGGTAGCACAGGGGTCAATGAGCAGTTCTTC. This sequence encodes CASSVGSTGVNEQFF.

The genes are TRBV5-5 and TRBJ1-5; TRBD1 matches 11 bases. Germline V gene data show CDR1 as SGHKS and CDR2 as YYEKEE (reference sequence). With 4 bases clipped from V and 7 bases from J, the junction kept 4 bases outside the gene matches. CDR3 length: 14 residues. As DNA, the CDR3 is TGTGCCAGCAGCATTGGGACAGGGGGGCAGCCCCAGCATTTT. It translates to CASSIGTGGQPQHF.

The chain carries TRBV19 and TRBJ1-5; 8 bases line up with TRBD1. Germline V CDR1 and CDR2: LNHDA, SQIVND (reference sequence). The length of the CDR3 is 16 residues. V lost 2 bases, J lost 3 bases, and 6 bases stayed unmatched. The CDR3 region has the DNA TGTGCCAGTAGTATATCAGGGGGCTCTACCAATCAGCCCCAGCATTTT. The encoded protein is CASSISGGSTNQPQHF.

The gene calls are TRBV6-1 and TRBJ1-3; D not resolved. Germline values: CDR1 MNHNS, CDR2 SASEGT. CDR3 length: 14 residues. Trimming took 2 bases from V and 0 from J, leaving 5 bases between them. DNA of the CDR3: TGTGCCAGCAGTGAACCGAGCTCTGGAAACACCATATATTTT. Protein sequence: CASSEPSSGNTIYF.

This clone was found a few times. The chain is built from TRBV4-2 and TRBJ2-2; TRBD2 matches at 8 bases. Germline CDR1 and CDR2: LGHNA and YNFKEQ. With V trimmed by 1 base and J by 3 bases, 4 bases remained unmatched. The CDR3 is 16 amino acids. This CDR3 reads CASSQGELADTGELFF. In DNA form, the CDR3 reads TGTGCCAGCAGCCAAGGAGAACTAGCGGACACCGGGGAGCTGTTTTTT.

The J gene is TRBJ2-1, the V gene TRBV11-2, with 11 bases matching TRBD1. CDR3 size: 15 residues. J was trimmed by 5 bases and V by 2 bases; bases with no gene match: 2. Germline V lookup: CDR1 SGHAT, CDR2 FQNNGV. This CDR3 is CASSLTGQGDNEQFF. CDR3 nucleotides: TGTGCCAGCAGCTTAACGGGACAGGGGGACAATGAGCAGTTCTTC.

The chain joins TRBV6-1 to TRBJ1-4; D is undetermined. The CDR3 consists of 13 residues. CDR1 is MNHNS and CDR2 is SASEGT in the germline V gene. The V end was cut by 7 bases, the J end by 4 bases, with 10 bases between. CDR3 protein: CASTRQVNEKLFF. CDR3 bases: TGTGCCAGCACCCGGCAGGTTAATGAAAAACTGTTTTTT.

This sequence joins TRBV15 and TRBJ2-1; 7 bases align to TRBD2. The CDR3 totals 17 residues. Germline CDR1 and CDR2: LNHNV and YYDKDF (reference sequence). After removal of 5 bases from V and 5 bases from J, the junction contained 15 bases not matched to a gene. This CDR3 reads CATSRRVGAGNNNEQFF. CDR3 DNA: TGTGCCACCAGCCGCCGGGTTGGAGCGGGGAACAACAATGAGCAGTTCTTC. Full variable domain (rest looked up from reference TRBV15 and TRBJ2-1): DAMVIQNPRYQVTQFGKPVTLSCSQTLNHNVMYWYQQKSSQAPKLLFHYYDKDFNNEADTPDNFQSRRPNTSFCFLDIRSPGLGDTAMYLCATSRRVGAGNNNEQFFGPGTRLTVL.

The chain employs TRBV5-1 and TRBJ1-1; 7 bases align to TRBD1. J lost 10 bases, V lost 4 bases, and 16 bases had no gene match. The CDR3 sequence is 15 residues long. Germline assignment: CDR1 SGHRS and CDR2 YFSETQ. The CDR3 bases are TGCGCCAGCAGCCTCAATCGGGACAGCTGGGTGGGAGCTTTCTTT. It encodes CASSLNRDSWVGAFF.

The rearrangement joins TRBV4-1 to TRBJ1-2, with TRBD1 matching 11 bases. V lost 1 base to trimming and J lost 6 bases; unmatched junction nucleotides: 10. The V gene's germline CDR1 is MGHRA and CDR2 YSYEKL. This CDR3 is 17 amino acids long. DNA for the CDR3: TGCGCCAGCAGCCAAGTGGGTTATAGGACAGGGGGCGATGGCTACACCTTC. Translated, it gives CASSQVGYRTGGDGYTF.

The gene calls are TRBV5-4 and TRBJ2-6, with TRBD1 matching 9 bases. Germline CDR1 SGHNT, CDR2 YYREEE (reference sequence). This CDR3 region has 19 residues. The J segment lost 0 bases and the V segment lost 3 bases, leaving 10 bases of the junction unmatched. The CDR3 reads CASSSPGQGLYSGANVLTF. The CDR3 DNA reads TGTGCCAGCAGCTCACCAGGACAGGGGCTTTACTCTGGGGCCAACGTCCTGACTTTC.

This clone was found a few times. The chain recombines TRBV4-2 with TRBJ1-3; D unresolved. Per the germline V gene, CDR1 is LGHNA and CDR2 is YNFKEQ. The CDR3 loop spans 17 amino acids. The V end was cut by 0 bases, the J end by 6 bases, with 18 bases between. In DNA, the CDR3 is TGTGCCAGCAGCCAAGATTCCCGGAGCCCGGGTGAAAACACCATATATTTT. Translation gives CASSQDSRSPGENTIYF.

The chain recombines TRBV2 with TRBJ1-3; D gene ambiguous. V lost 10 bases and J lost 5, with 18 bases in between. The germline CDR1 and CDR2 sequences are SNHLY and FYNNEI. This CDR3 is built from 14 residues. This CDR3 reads CATLGARARNTIYF. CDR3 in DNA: TGTGCCACCCTAGGAGCGCGCGCCAGAAACACCATATATTTT.